One sample yielded the 6 T cell receptor beta chains listed below, sequenced in a study of cytomegalovirus exposure and HLA in healthy donors. The PCR employed 60 Vbeta primers together with 13 Jbeta primers. Repertoires were generated with immunoSEQ multiplex PCR, while TCRdb's copy carries only in-frame clones and drops some. The sample contains around 98,000 clones, 75% to 85% of which appear only once. Material: PBMCs. These receptors were taken from a woman aged 40 to 50 in good health and CMV-seronegative.

The chain is built from TRBV13 and TRBJ1-2; 7 bases line up with TRBD1. Looked up from germline, CDR1 is PRHDT and CDR2 is FYEKMQ (reference sequence). CDR3 length: 15 amino acids. V gave up 0 bases and J gave up 6 bases; unmatched junction bases: 7. The CDR3 coding sequence is TGTGCCAGCAGCTTAGGGACAGGGAGATTCGATGGCTACACCTTC. Its protein is CASSLGTGRFDGYTF.

The rearrangement joins TRBV7-9 to TRBJ2-5; D gene unclear. The CDR3 consists of 15 residues. Per germline, CDR1 SEHNR and CDR2 FQNEAQ (reference sequence). The ends were cut back, 4 bases at V and 1 base at J, with 13 bases in the middle. This CDR3 is CASSWSSALQETQYF. CDR3 in DNA: TGTGCCAGCAGCTGGAGCAGCGCCCTCCAAGAGACCCAGTACTTC. Variable domain in full (rest from reference TRBV7-9 and TRBJ2-5): DTGVSQNPRHKITKRGQNVTFRCDPISEHNRLYWYRQTLGQGPEFLTYFQNEAQLEKSRLLSDRFSAERPKGSFSTLEIQRTEQGDSAMYLCASSWSSALQETQYFGPGTRLLVL.

V usage is TRBV6-5 and J usage is TRBJ2-7, with 8 bases identical to TRBD1. The CDR3 length is 14 residues. V lost 4 bases to trimming and J lost 2 bases; unmatched junction nucleotides: 4. Germline V gives CDR1 MNHEY, CDR2 SVGAGI. CDR3 sequence (DNA): TGTGCCAGCAGTTCCCGGACAGGGACCTACGAGCAGTACTTC. It is translated as CASSSRTGTYEQYF.

The gene calls are TRBV6-6 and TRBJ1-1, with D possibly being TRBD1 (5 bases). The CDR3 loop spans 11 amino acids. Germline V gene lookup returns CDR1 MNHNY and CDR2 SVGAGI (reference sequence). V gave up 6 bases and J gave up 11 bases, with 13 bases separating them. The DNA for the CDR3 is TGTGCCAGCAGGAACCGAAGGGGTGCTTTCTTT. Protein sequence: CASRNRRGAFF.

The rearrangement joins TRBV30 to TRBJ2-1; tentatively, D is TRBD2 (5 bases). This CDR3 contains 11 residues. V was trimmed by 7 bases and J by 6 bases, leaving 10 bases between them. CDR1 and CDR2 (germline): GTSNPN, SVGIG (reference sequence). CDR3 DNA sequence: TGTGCCTACTCAGCGGTCAATGAGCAGTTCTTC. Translating it yields CAYSAVNEQFF.

In its sample, this clone was seen a few times. This chain joins TRBV6-1 and TRBJ1-4; perhaps TRBD1 as D (6 bases). The CDR3 is 15 residues long. Looked up from germline, CDR1 is MNHNS and CDR2 is SASEGT. Trimming removed 3 bases from V and 5 bases from J, with 13 bases in between. The CDR3 is CASSEMGTRNEKLFF. CDR3 nucleotide sequence: TGTGCCAGCAGTGAGATGGGGACAAGAAATGAAAAACTGTTTTTT.